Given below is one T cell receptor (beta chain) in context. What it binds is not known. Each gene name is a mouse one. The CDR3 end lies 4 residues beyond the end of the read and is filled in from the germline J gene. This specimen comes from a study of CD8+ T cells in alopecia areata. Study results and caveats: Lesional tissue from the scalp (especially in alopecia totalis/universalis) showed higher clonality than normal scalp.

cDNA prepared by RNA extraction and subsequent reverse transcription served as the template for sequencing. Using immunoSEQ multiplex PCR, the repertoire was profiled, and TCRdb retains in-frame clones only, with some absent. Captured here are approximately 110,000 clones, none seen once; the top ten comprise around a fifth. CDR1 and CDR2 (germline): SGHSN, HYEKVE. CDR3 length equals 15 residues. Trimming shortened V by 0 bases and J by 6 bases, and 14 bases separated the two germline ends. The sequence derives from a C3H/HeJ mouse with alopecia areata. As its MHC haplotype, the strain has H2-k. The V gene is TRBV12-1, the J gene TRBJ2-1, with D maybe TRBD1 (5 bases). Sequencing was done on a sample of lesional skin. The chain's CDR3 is CASSLVPGRGAEQFF. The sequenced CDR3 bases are TGTGCCAGCTCTCTCGTCCCAGGGAGGGGTGCT. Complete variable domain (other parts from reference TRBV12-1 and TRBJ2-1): DSGVVQSPRHIIKEKGGRSVLTCIPISGHSNVVWYQQTLGKELKFLIQHYEKVERDKGFLPSRFSVQQFDDYHSEMNMSALELEDSAMYFCASSLVPGRGAEQFFGPGTRLTVL.